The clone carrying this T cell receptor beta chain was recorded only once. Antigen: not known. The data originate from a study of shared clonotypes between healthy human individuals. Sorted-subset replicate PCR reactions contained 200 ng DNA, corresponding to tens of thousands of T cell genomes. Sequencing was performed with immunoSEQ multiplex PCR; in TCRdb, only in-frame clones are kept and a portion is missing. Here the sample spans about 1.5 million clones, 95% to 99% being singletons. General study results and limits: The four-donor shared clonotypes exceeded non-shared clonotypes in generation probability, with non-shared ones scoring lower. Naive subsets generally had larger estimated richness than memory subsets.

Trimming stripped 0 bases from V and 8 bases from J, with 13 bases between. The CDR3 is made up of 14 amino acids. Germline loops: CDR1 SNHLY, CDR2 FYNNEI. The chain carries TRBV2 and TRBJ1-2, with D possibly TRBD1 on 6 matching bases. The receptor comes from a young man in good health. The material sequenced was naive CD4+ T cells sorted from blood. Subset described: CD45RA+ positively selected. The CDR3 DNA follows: TGTGCCAGCAGTGAAGCCGGGACATTATTGGGCTACACCTTC. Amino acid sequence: CASSEAGTLLGYTF.